The 10 T cell receptor beta chains in this list originate from one sample, sequenced in a study of neurological immune-mediated disorders. TCRdb re-derived calls from the 5' RACE reads in MiXCR, one entry per CDR3 protein. This table holds under 80,000 distinct CDR3 sequences, roughly 13% found once. The sequencing sample was made of PBMCs. The receptors here all came from a woman between 45 and 60 years old in good health.

This clonotype was seen ten or more times. The V and J genes are TRBV5-1 and TRBJ2-5, with TRBD1 as a possible D gene (6 bases). Germline-derived CDR1 and CDR2 are SGHRS and YFSETQ. This CDR3 comprises 15 residues. Deletions cut 4 bases from V and 1 base from J, with 14 bases between. The CDR3 DNA reads as TGCGCCAGCAGCGCATTGGGGGCTCGCCAAGAGACCCAGTACTTC. Amino acids: CASSALGARQETQYF. The full variable domain, rest sourced from reference TRBV5-1 and TRBJ2-5, is KAGVTQTPRYLIKTRGQQVTLSCSPISGHRSVSWYQQTPGQGLQFLFEYFSETQRNKGNFPGRFSGRQFSNSRSEMNVSTLELGDSALYLCASSALGARQETQYFGPGTRLLVL.

Ten or more counts support this clonotype. The chain links TRBV20-1 to TRBJ1-1, with TRBD1 as a possible D gene (6 bases). CDR1 is DFQATT, CDR2 SNEGSKA, per germline (reference sequence). V shed 4 bases and J shed 7 bases, with 16 bases lying between them. CDR3 length: 13 amino acids. Here the CDR3 reads CSAIPRGRVEAFF. CDR3 nucleotides: TGCAGTGCTATTCCCAGGGGACGGGTTGAAGCTTTCTTT.

This clonotype has ten or more counts. This chain connects TRBV5-6 to TRBJ2-1; the D gene is possibly TRBD2 (6 bases). Trimming removed 3 bases from V and 0 bases from J, with 10 bases in between. Per germline, CDR1 SGHDT and CDR2 YYEEEE. The CDR3 spans 15 residues. The CDR3 protein is CASSWGTYSYNEQFF. The DNA for the CDR3 is TGTGCCAGCAGCTGGGGGACTTACTCCTACAATGAGCAGTTCTTC.

Ten or more counts support this clonotype. This chain uses TRBV7-9 with TRBJ2-6, with D perhaps TRBD2 (5 bases). V was shortened by 5 bases and J by 1 base, with 9 bases between the two germline ends. The CDR3 is made up of 15 amino acids. Germline V gene lookup returns CDR1 SEHNR and CDR2 FQNEAQ (reference sequence). In DNA, the CDR3 is TGTGCCAGCAGCGACTATAAATCTGGGGCCAACGTCCTGACTTTC. This gives the protein CASSDYKSGANVLTF.

This clonotype turned up a few times. This sequence joins TRBV12-3 or TRBV12-4 and TRBJ2-1, with 8 positions matching TRBD1. The CDR3 is 17 residues long. The trim removed 5 bases at V and 9 bases at J, leaving 18 bases unmatched. CDR3 sequence (DNA): TGTGCCAGCAGTCCAATCGACAGGGGCCAATCCGTCGGTGAGCAGTTCTTC. Translated: CASSPIDRGQSVGEQFF.

This clonotype was seen ten or more times. V is TRBV7-9 and J is TRBJ2-7, with D tentatively TRBD1 (5 bases). This CDR3 is built from 13 residues. Germline V gene lookup returns CDR1 SEHNR and CDR2 FQNEAQ (reference sequence). V lost 7 bases, J lost 3 bases, and 13 bases lay in between. The chain's CDR3 is CASTSQGGYEQYF. CDR3 sequence (DNA): TGTGCCAGCACCTCCCAGGGCGGCTACGAGCAGTACTTC.

This clonotype was seen at least ten times. V and J are TRBV20-1 and TRBJ2-5; TRBD2 matches at 7 bases. V trimming: 5 bases; J trimming: 3 bases; junction bases outside the gene matches: 6. CDR1 is DFQATT and CDR2 is SNEGSKA in the germline V gene (reference sequence). This CDR3 spans 13 amino acids. The CDR3 loop reads CSADAGTKETQYF. CDR3 sequence (DNA): TGCAGTGCTGACGCCGGGACTAAAGAGACCCAGTACTTC.

The sample holds many counts of this clonotype. V gene TRBV7-2 combines with J gene TRBJ2-5; D uncertain. The germline V gene has CDR1 SGHTA and CDR2 FQGNSA. CDR3 size: 13 residues. V was cut by 1 base and J by 5 bases, with 8 bases left in between. The CDR3 loop reads CASSLVGLETQYF. The CDR3 region has the DNA TGTGCCAGCAGCTTAGTCGGGTTGGAGACCCAGTACTTC.

At least ten counts were recorded for this clonotype. The chain is built from TRBV25-1 and TRBJ2-1; the match to TRBD2 covers 15 bases. Germline CDR1 MGHDK, CDR2 SYGVNS. J lost 2 bases, V lost 3 bases, and 2 bases had no gene match. The CDR3 length is 17 residues. CDR3 coding DNA: TGTGCCAGCAGTGAGGGACTAGCGGGAGGCACCTACAATGAGCAGTTCTTC. Translating it yields CASSEGLAGGTYNEQFF.

The V gene is TRBV29-1, the J gene TRBJ1-1; no clear D gene. This CDR3 region has 14 residues. V was trimmed by 7 bases and J by 6 bases, leaving 21 bases between them. Germline V gene data show CDR1 as SQVTM and CDR2 as ANQGSEA. CDR3 in amino acids: CSAKYVDWEAEAFF. As DNA, the CDR3 is TGCAGCGCCAAGTACGTGGACTGGGAGGCTGAAGCTTTCTTT. Full variable domain (missing parts from reference TRBV29-1 and TRBJ1-1): SAVISQKPSRDICQRGTSLTIQCQVDSQVTMMFWYRQQPGQSLTLIATANQGSEATYESGFVIDKFPISRPNLTFSTLTVSNMSPEDSSIYLCSAKYVDWEAEAFFGQGTRLTVV.